A single sample is the source of the 27 T cell receptor beta chains below, sequenced in a study of identical twins (dated by TCRdb to about 2016). Libraries were prepared through 5' RACE. TCRdb lists the instrument as Illumina HiSeq 2000. The public reads were quality trimmed at Q25 with fastp and then assembled into clones with MiXCR by TCRdb, keeping productive beta chains. A single entry per CDR3 protein holds the most common genes and DNA from its merged rows. The sample includes about 690,000 distinct CDR3 sequences, with approximately 6.1% observed a single time. Jointly, the top ten make up around 1.9% of the sample. The sequenced sample consisted of naive T cells sorted from blood. Explained via the paper, the cell subset or site label denotes: cells isolated with a human naive T-cell isolation kit. Source of these receptors: a man between 18 and 35 years old in good health.

Many counts were recorded for this clonotype. This rearrangement joins TRBV27 to TRBJ2-1; possibly TRBD2 for D (7 bases). Germline CDR1 is MNHEY and CDR2 is SMNVEV (reference sequence). V was clipped by 8 bases and J by 5 bases, with 16 bases between them. CDR3 length: 14 amino acids. CDR3 nucleotide sequence: TGTGCCAGCCGCAGGGGAGGGAGTAACAATGAGCAGTTCTTC. Translated, it gives CASRRGGSNNEQFF.

The chain has TRBV3-1 and TRBJ2-4; TRBD2 aligns across 7 bases. Unmatched junction bases numbered 0, after V lost 1 base and J lost 6 bases. CDR3 length: 13 residues. CDR1 and CDR2 from the germline V gene are LGHDT and YNNKEL (reference sequence). The CDR3 protein is CASSQGGGNIQYF. DNA of the CDR3: TGTGCCAGCAGCCAAGGGGGGGGAAACATTCAGTACTTC.

The chain links TRBV5-1 to TRBJ1-1; perhaps TRBD1 as D (6 bases). Trimming left V 2 bases short and J 0 bases short, with 11 bases between. The germline V gene has CDR1 SGHRS and CDR2 YFSETQ. This CDR3 is built from 15 residues. The CDR3 loop reads CASSLSGGMNTEAFF. CDR3 DNA sequence: TGCGCCAGCAGCTTATCCGGGGGCATGAACACTGAAGCTTTCTTT.

This clonotype was recorded many times. The chain employs TRBV12-3 or TRBV12-4 and TRBJ2-7, with D unresolved. Deletions cut 6 bases from V and 0 bases from J, with 18 bases between. The CDR3 is made up of 16 amino acids. Here the CDR3 reads CASSLRTSGGSYEQYF. The CDR3 coding sequence is TGTGCCAGCAGCCTCAGGACCTCGGGCGGCTCCTACGAGCAGTACTTC.

The sample holds a few counts of this clonotype. The rearrangement joins TRBV7-6 to TRBJ1-2; D might be TRBD1 (6 bases). Trimming pared 5 bases from V and 7 bases from J, leaving 17 bases between. This CDR3 comprises 14 residues. CDR1 is SGHVS, CDR2 FNYEAQ, per germline. CDR3 protein: CASSPARGRGGYTF. The CDR3 DNA sequence: TGTGCCAGCAGCCCCGCTAGGGGCAGGGGTGGCTACACCTTC.

This clonotype has a count of ten or more. DNA of the CDR3: TGTGCCAGCAGCTTAACGGGGGGAGATACGCAGTATTTT. Translation: CASSLTGGDTQYF. The chain carries TRBV7-3 and TRBJ2-3, with a weak D call TRBD2 (6 bases). V was pared by 0 bases and J by 5 bases, with 6 bases between. The germline V gene encodes CDR1 SGHTA and CDR2 FQGTGA. CDR3 length equals 13 residues.

This clonotype occurred many times. CDR3 amino acids: CASSLISGSYEQYV. The CDR3 bases are TGCGCCAGCAGCTTGATTAGCGGGAGCTACGAGCAGTACGTC. The genes are TRBV5-1 and TRBJ2-7; 9 bases agree with TRBD2. The length of the CDR3 is 14 residues. Germline loops: CDR1 SGHRS, CDR2 YFSETQ. V lost 1 base, J lost 3 bases, and 2 bases stayed unmatched.

The chain joins TRBV28 to TRBJ2-5, with 7 bases lining up with TRBD1. Germline V gene lookup returns CDR1 MDHEN and CDR2 SYDVKM. Trimming removed 3 bases from V and 6 bases from J; junction bases left unmatched: 7. This CDR3 region has 14 residues. The CDR3 loop is CASSFRDRVKTQYF. The CDR3 nucleotides read TGTGCCAGCAGTTTTAGAGACAGGGTAAAGACCCAGTACTTC.

V gene TRBV27 combines with J gene TRBJ1-2; D remains unclear. The CDR3 spans 13 residues. V was clipped by 4 bases and J by 4 bases, with 10 bases between them. Germline lookup yields CDR1 MNHEY and CDR2 SMNVEV (reference sequence). The CDR3 bases are TGTGCCAGCAGTTCGCACAGCTTCTATGGCTACACCTTC. Residues: CASSSHSFYGYTF.

The sample holds a few counts of this clonotype. J is TRBJ2-7 and V is TRBV12-3 or TRBV12-4, with D possibly called TRBD1 or TRBD2 (5 bases each). V was pared by 3 bases and J by 3 bases, with 21 bases between. This CDR3 is built from 17 residues. The chain's CDR3 is CASSLGVGNAGDYEQYF. CDR3 bases: TGTGCCAGCAGTTTGGGGGTCGGGAATGCTGGGGACTACGAGCAGTACTTC.

This clonotype was recorded at least ten times. The gene calls are TRBV3-1 and TRBJ1-5; D call uncertain. The CDR3 is made up of 15 amino acids. V was shortened by 1 base and J by 1 base, with 8 bases between the two germline ends. Germline CDR1 LGHDT, CDR2 YNNKEL (reference sequence). The CDR3 DNA sequence: TGTGCCAGCAGCCAAGGGTTAACAAGCAATCAGCCCCAGCATTTT. Protein product: CASSQGLTSNQPQHF.

Ten or more counts support this clonotype. The V gene is TRBV6-2 or TRBV6-3, the J gene TRBJ2-2; possible D gene TRBD2, 6 bases. The ends were cut back, 8 bases at V and 5 bases at J, with 21 bases in the middle. CDR3 size: 16 residues. The germline V gene has CDR1 MNHEY and CDR2 SVGEGT. CDR3 sequence (DNA): TGTGCCAGCGCCGAAGGCGGTCTAGCGACTACCGGGGAGCTGTTTTTT. Translating gives CASAEGGLATTGELFF.

The table lists this clonotype with a few counts. V and J are TRBV24-1 and TRBJ2-2; tentatively, D is TRBD2 (7 bases). The germline V and J ends were trimmed by 1 base and 3 bases, with 14 bases remaining between them. CDR1 and CDR2 (germline): KGHDR, SFDVKD. The CDR3 extends over 17 amino acids. The DNA for the CDR3 is TGTGCCACCAGTGATTTAACCGGGGGGCTCTACACCGGGGAGCTGTTTTTT. Its translation: CATSDLTGGLYTGELFF.

This clonotype occurred many times. This chain uses TRBV6-1 with TRBJ1-4; D is possibly TRBD1 (5 bases). V shed 6 bases and J shed 8 bases, with 22 bases lying between them. CDR3 length equals 16 residues. Germline CDR1 reads MNHNS; CDR2 reads SASEGT. The CDR3, as DNA: TGTGCCAGCAGGCGGGTGGGGGAGACATGGGACGAAAAACTGTTTTTT. Its translation is CASRRVGETWDEKLFF.

This clonotype was observed a handful of times. The chain combines TRBV7-9 with TRBJ1-2; a weak D match, TRBD1 (5 bases). Germline CDR1 and CDR2: SEHNR and FQNEAQ (reference sequence). V dropped 5 bases and J dropped 8 bases, with 12 bases sitting between them. The CDR3 runs 12 residues. CDR3 residues: CASSGGQSGYTF. The DNA for the CDR3 is TGTGCCAGCAGCGGAGGACAATCCGGCTACACCTTC.

The chain employs TRBV12-3 or TRBV12-4 and TRBJ1-5; D ambiguous. The CDR3 loop spans 14 amino acids. Trimming shortened V by 3 bases and J by 3 bases, and 9 bases separated the two germline ends. CDR3 DNA: TGTGCCAGCAGTTTTCAAGGGTTCAATCAGCCCCAGCATTTT. Translated, it gives CASSFQGFNQPQHF.

This clonotype was seen more than once but under ten times. V is TRBV20-1 and J is TRBJ2-1; 7 bases align to TRBD1. With 4 bases clipped from V and 16 bases from J, the junction kept 13 bases outside the gene matches. Germline lookup yields CDR1 DFQATT and CDR2 SNEGSKA (reference sequence). The CDR3 contains 12 residues. Here the CDR3 DNA reads TGCAGTGCTACCGCTCGACGTCAGGGGGATTTCTTC. As protein: CSATARRQGDFF.

Ten or more counts support this clonotype. This chain uses TRBV12-3 or TRBV12-4 with TRBJ1-5; D ambiguous. The CDR3 is 14 amino acids. Between the trimmed V and J ends, which lost 1 base and 3 bases, there was a span of 7 bases. CDR3 DNA sequence: TGTGCCAGCAGTTTAGGGGCCGTCAATCAGCCCCAGCATTTT. This codes for CASSLGAVNQPQHF.

This clonotype was recorded a few times. This sequence joins TRBV12-3 or TRBV12-4 and TRBJ2-7; D not certain. V gave up 5 bases and J gave up 12 bases, with 14 bases separating them. The length of the CDR3 is 11 residues. CDR3 region: CASSPGRDPYF. In DNA, the CDR3 is TGTGCCAGCAGTCCCGGACGAGATCCGTACTTC.

The rearrangement links TRBV7-2 to TRBJ1-5; D unclear. Germline V gene sequence: CDR1 SGHTA, CDR2 FQGNSA. The CDR3 covers 12 residues. The V end was cut by 8 bases, the J end by 5 bases, with 10 bases between. The CDR3 DNA reads as TGTGCCAGCGGCCGGAGTTATCAGCCCCAGCATTTT. Its protein product is CASGRSYQPQHF.

This clonotype has only a few counts. This chain joins TRBV14 and TRBJ2-1; weak D call: TRBD2 (5 bases). The V end was cut by 0 bases, the J end by 0 bases, with 15 bases between. The germline V gene encodes CDR1 SGHDN and CDR2 FVKESK. The CDR3 spans 18 residues. The CDR3, as DNA: TGTGCCAGCAGCCAAGAGATCCCTAGAGCGGTCTCCTACAATGAGCAGTTCTTC. It translates to CASSQEIPRAVSYNEQFF. The full variable domain, in which reference TRBV14 and TRBJ2-1 provide the parts outside the CDR3, is EAGVTQFPSHSVIEKGQTVTLRCDPISGHDNLYWYRRVMGKEIKFLLHFVKESKQDESGMPNNRFLAERTGGTYSTLKVQPAELEDSGVYFCASSQEIPRAVSYNEQFFGPGTRLTVL.

This clonotype has ten or more counts. The J gene is TRBJ2-1, the V gene TRBV14; D not certain. The CDR3 spans 17 residues. Germline-derived CDR1 and CDR2 are SGHDN and FVKESK. V was trimmed by 4 bases and J by 1 base, leaving 17 bases between them. The CDR3 DNA is TGTGCCAGCAGCCCATTCGGTACAAGTGGATCCTACAATGAGCAGTTCTTC. Amino acids: CASSPFGTSGSYNEQFF.

The genes are TRBV5-1 and TRBJ2-1; tentative D call: TRBD2 (6 bases). In germline, CDR1 is SGHRS, CDR2 YFSETQ. This CDR3 has 12 amino acids. V shed 0 bases and J shed 10 bases, with 8 bases lying between them. The CDR3 nucleotides read TGCGCCAGCAGCTTGGGGGACTCGGAGCAGTTCTTC. This codes for CASSLGDSEQFF.

This clonotype was detected a few times. This chain links TRBV29-1 with TRBJ2-3; unclear D gene. From germline, CDR1 is SQVTM and CDR2 ANQGSEA. This CDR3 has 14 amino acids. V dropped 4 bases and J dropped 2 bases, with 13 bases sitting between them. CDR3 bases: TGCAGCGTTGTGGGTTCGGCTTACACAGATACGCAGTATTTT. Encoded protein: CSVVGSAYTDTQYF.

This clonotype showed up many times. The J gene is TRBJ2-2, the V gene TRBV20-1; the D is unclear. Per germline, CDR1 DFQATT and CDR2 SNEGSKA (reference sequence). The V and J ends lost 1 base and 2 bases respectively, with 11 bases between them. This CDR3 comprises 15 residues. CDR3 protein: CSARGSLSNTGELFF. The CDR3 bases are TGCAGTGCTAGAGGTTCGCTATCTAACACCGGGGAGCTGTTTTTT.

This clonotype was recorded a few times. The rearrangement links TRBV6-2 or TRBV6-3 to TRBJ2-4; tentatively, D is TRBD1 or TRBD2 (5 bases each). V lost 5 bases to trimming and J lost 0 bases, with 14 bases between them. The CDR3 sequence is 16 residues long. The germline CDR1 and CDR2 sequences are MNHEY and SVGEGT. In DNA form, the CDR3 reads TGTGCCAGCAGTCCCCTGGGGGAGAGAGCCAAAAACATTCAGTACTTC. Amino acid sequence: CASSPLGERAKNIQYF.

Ten or more counts support this clonotype. The chain combines TRBV11-2 with TRBJ2-1; 12 bases line up with TRBD2. This CDR3 is 20 amino acids long. The germline V gene has CDR1 SGHAT and CDR2 FQNNGV. V dropped 3 bases and J dropped 0; count of bases not matched to a gene: 12. CDR3 region: CASSFTRGLAGGSSYNEQFF. CDR3 sequence (DNA): TGTGCCAGCAGCTTCACCAGGGGCCTAGCGGGGGGGAGCTCCTACAATGAGCAGTTCTTC.